A single sample gave rise to the 3 T cell receptor beta chains below, sequenced in a study of blood T cell repertoires in COVID-19. Clones were read by immunoSEQ multiplex PCR, and TCRdb kept only the in-frame ones, dropping some. The table shows 150,000 to 200,000 clones, with 65% to 85% occurring only once. Sequenced: PBMCs or T cells enriched from blood (not recorded which). These receptors all stem from a middle-aged man who had recovered from COVID-19.

This clone was seen only a few times. This rearrangement joins TRBV7-6 to TRBJ1-1; TRBD1 matches at 9 bases. This CDR3 comprises 14 residues. Losses at the gene ends were 5 bases for V and 3 bases for J; bases not matched to a gene: 4. Germline assignment: CDR1 SGHVS and CDR2 FNYEAQ. In DNA form, the CDR3 reads TGTGCCAGCAGCGCTGGGACAGGGCACACTGAAGCTTTCTTT. This translates into CASSAGTGHTEAFF.

Written as DNA, the CDR3 is TGTGCCAGCAGCAACCCGGGACAGGGCACAGATACGCAGTATTTT. Translation gives CASSNPGQGTDTQYF. The genes are TRBV7-3 and TRBJ2-3; 8 nucleotides agree with TRBD1. The CDR3 spans 15 residues. Germline CDR1 is SGHTA and CDR2 is FQGTGA. The trim removed 5 bases at V and 1 base at J, leaving 5 bases unmatched.

The genes are TRBV19 and TRBJ2-2, with D possibly matching TRBD2 (5 bases). The CDR3 contains 16 residues. Germline-derived CDR1 and CDR2 are LNHDA and SQIVND (reference sequence). With 5 bases removed from V and 0 bases from J, the gap between germline ends came to 13 bases. CDR3 DNA: TGTGCCAGTAGTCCCCGAGGGCGGGCGAACACCGGGGAGCTGTTTTTT. Translation: CASSPRGRANTGELFF.